Described below is a single TCR beta chain sequence and its context. Other DNA sequences in the sample encode the same CDR3. The protocol was immunoSEQ multiplex PCR, while the TCRdb copy is restricted to in-frame clones and leaves out a portion. The repertoire has approximately 1,500,000 clones, around 95% of them found once; the top ten carry roughly 1.2%. The data stem from a study of shared clonotypes between healthy human individuals. Unmatched junction bases numbered 2, after V lost 0 bases and J lost 6 bases. Germline CDR1 and CDR2: SGHNT and YYREEE (reference sequence). The CDR3 is made up of 15 amino acids.

The sample taken for sequencing was naive CD4+ T cells sorted from blood. Subset denoted: CD45RA+ positively selected. V and J are TRBV5-4 and TRBJ2-1, with 11 nucleotides matching TRBD2. The origin of this receptor is a young man in good health. In DNA form, the CDR3 reads TGTGCCAGCAGCTTGGGGCTAGCGGGAGGCAATGAGCAGTTCTTC. It codes for CASSLGLAGGNEQFF.